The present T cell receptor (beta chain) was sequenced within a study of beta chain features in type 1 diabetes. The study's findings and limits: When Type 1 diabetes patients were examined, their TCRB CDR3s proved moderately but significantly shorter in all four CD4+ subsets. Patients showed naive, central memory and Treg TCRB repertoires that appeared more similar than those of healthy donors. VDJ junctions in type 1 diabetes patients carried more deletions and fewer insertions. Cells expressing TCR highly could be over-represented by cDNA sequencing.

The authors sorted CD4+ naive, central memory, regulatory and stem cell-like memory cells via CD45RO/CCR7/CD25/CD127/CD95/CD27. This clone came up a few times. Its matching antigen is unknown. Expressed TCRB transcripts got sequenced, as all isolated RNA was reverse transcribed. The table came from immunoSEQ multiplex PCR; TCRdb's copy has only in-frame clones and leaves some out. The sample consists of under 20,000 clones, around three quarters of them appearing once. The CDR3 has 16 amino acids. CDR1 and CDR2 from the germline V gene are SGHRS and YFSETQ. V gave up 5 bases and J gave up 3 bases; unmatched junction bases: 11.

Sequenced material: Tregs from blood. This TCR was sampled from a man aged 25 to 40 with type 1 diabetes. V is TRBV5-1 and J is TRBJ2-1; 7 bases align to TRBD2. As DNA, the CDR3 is TGCGCCAGCAGGGTCTCAAGCGGGACTCTCTACAATGAGCAGTTCTTC. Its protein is CASRVSSGTLYNEQFF.